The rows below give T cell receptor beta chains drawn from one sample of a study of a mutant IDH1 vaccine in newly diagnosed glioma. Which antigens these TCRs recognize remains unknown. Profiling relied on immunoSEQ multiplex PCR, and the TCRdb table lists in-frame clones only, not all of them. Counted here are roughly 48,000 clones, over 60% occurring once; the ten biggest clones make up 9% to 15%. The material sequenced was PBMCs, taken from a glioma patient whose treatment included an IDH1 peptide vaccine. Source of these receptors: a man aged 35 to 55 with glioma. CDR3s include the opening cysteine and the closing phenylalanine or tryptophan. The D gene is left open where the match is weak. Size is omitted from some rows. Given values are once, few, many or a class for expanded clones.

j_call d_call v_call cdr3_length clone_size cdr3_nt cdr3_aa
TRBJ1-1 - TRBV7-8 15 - TGTGCCAGCAGCCGTGGGAGCCCCATGAACACTGAAGCTTTCTTT CASSRGSPMNTEAFF
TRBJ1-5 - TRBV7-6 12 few TGTGCCAGCAGCTTAGGGAATCAGGCCCAGCATTTT CASSLGNQAQHF
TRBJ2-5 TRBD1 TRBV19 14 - TGTGCCAGTAGCAGAGCGACAGGGCTCGAGACCCAGTACTTC CASSRATGLETQYF
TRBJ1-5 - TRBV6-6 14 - TGTGCCAGCAGTTACCAGGCGGGGAATCAGCCCCAGCATTTT CASSYQAGNQPQHF
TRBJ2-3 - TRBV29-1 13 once TGCAGCGTTGGAAAGGGGGGCGCAGATACGCAGTATTTT CSVGKGGADTQYF
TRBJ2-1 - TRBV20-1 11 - TGCAGTGCTAGAGATAGGTATGAGCAGTTCTTC CSARDRYEQFF
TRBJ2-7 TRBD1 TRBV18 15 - TGTGCCAGCTCACAACCGGGACAGGGGCTTTACGAGCAGTACTTC CASSQPGQGLYEQYF
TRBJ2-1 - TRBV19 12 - TGTGCCAGTAGTTCCGAGGACCGTCCTAAGTTCTTC CASSSEDRPKFF
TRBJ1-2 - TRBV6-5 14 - TGTGCCAGCAGTTTACAGGGTAGAAACTATGGCTACACCTTC CASSLQGRNYGYTF
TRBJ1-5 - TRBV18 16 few TGTGCCAGCTCGCTTGACAGTAGAGGCCCAGGTCAGCCCCAGCATTTT CASSLDSRGPGQPQHF
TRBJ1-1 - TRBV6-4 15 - TGTGCCAGCAGTGACTCAGTCTACGGAGTGGGTGAAGCTTTCTTT CASSDSVYGVGEAFF
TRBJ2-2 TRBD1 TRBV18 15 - TGTGCCAGCTCACCACCGGGACAGGGAACCGGGGAGCTGTTTTTT CASSPPGQGTGELFF
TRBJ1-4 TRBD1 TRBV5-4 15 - TGTGCCAGCAGCCCGGGGACAGGAGCTAATGAAAAACTGTTTTTT CASSPGTGANEKLFF
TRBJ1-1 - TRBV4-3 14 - TGCGCCAGCAGCCAAGATGGGGGAGGCACTGAAGCTTTCTTT CASSQDGGGTEAFF
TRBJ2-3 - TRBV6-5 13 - TGTGCCAGCAGCCACCTTCACGGAGATACGCAGTATTTT CASSHLHGDTQYF
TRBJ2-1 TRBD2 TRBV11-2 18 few TGTGCCAGCAGCTTAGAATGGGGACTAGCGGGAGGGCCCAATGAGCAGTTCTTC CASSLEWGLAGGPNEQFF
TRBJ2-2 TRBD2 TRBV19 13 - TGTGCCAGTTGGCCGGGGGGATCCGGGGAGCTGTTTTTT CASWPGGSGELFF
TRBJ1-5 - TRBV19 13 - TGTGCCACCGGACGGAATAGCAATCAGCCCCAGCATTTT CATGRNSNQPQHF
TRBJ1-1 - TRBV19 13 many TGTGCCAGTAGTAAGGAGAGGCGGGAAGGAGCTTTCTTT CASSKERREGAFF
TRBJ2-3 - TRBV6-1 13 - TGTGCCAGTATGGGACTTCTCACAGATACGCAGTATTTT CASMGLLTDTQYF
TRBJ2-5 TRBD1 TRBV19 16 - TGTGCCAGTAGTATAGAACCGGGACAGGACGCCATGGCCCAGTACTTC CASSIEPGQDAMAQYF
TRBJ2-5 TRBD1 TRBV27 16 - TGTGCCAGCAGTCGGGATGCCGGGACAGGGGAAGAGACCCAGTACTTC CASSRDAGTGEETQYF
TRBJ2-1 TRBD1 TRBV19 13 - TGTGCCAGTAGCTCTGACAGGGGTGGAGAGCAGTTCTTC CASSSDRGGEQFF
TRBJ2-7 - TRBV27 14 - TGTGCCAGCAGTCTCCGCAGGGGAACTTACGAGCAGTACTTC CASSLRRGTYEQYF
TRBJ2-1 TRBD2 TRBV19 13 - TGTGCCAGCGGGACTAGCGGGAGGAATGAGCAGTTCTTC CASGTSGRNEQFF
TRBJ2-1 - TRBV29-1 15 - TGCAGCGTTAGAGGGGGTGACAGCAGCCCCAATGAGCAGTTCTTC CSVRGGDSSPNEQFF
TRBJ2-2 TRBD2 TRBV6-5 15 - TGTGCCAGCAGTTACTCGAACGGGAGGGCCGGGGAGCTGTTTTTT CASSYSNGRAGELFF
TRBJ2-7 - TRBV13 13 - TGTGCCAGCAGCTCCTCAGGGGTTGGGGAGCAGTACTTC CASSSSGVGEQYF
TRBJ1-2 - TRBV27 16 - TGTGCCAGCAGTCGCTATAAGGACACTCCCGGGAGTGGCTACACCTTC CASSRYKDTPGSGYTF
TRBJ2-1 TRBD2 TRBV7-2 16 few TGTGCCAGCAGCGCCCTGAGCGGGAGGGGCAGTCATGAGCAGTTCTTC CASSALSGRGSHEQFF
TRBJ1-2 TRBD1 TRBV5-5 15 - TGTGCCAGCAGCGCTGACTCGGGACAGGGTAGAGGCTACACCTTC CASSADSGQGRGYTF
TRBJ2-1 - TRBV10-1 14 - TGCGCCAGCAGTGGGGCGGAGGCCTACAATGAGCAGTTCTTC CASSGAEAYNEQFF
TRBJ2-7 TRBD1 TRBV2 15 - TGTGCCAGCAGAGGTACGGGACAGGGCCCCTCCGAGCAGTACTTC CASRGTGQGPSEQYF
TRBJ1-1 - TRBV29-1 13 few TGCAGCGTTACGGGACTTTCGAACACTGAAGCTTTCTTT CSVTGLSNTEAFF
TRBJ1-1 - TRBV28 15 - TGTGCCAGCAGTTTGATAGGCAGGGGGAACACTGAAGCTTTCTTT CASSLIGRGNTEAFF
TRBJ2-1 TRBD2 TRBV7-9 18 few TGTGCCAGCAGCCCCCTCGCTTGGGCTAGCGGGACGAGGGGTGAGCAGTTCTTC CASSPLAWASGTRGEQFF
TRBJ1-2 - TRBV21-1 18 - TGTGCCAGCAGCAAAGCTTTGACCCGGGACCGACCTAACTATGGCTACACCTTC CASSKALTRDRPNYGYTF
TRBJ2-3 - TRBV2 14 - TGTGCCAGCAGGGACCCTTTGGACCCAGATACGCAGTATTTT CASRDPLDPDTQYF
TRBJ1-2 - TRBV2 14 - TGTGCCAGCAGTGAACAGGGTGTCCTCTATGGCTACACCTTC CASSEQGVLYGYTF
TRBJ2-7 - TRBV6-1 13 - TGTGCCAGCATCGAGGTTAAAAGCTACGAGCAGTACTTC CASIEVKSYEQYF
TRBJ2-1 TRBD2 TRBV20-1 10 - TGCAGCCGTTACGGGACTAGGCAGTTCTTC CSRYGTRQFF
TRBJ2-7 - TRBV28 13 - TGTGCCAGCAGTTCCGACCTCGAGGGCGAGCAGTACTTC CASSSDLEGEQYF